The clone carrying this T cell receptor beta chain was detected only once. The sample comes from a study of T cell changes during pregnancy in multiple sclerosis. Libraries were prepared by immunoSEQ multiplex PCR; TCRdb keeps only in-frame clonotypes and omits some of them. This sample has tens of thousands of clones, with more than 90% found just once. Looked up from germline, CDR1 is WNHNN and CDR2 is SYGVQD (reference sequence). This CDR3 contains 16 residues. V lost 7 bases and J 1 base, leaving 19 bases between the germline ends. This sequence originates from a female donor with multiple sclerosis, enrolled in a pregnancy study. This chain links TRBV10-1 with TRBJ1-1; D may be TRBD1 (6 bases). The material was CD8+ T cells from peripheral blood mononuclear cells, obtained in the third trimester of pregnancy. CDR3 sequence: CASIPGGGKENTEAFF. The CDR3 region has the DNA TGCGCCAGCATTCCTGGGGGGGGCAAGGAGAACACTGAAGCTTTCTTT.